The rows below give T cell receptor beta chains drawn from one sample of a study of technical replicates of blood from a handful of donors. TCRdb's copy holds only in-frame clones and misses some; the assay was immunoSEQ multiplex PCR. The sample carries approximately 82,000 clones, roughly 95% recorded once. The sequenced sample consisted of T cells isolated from PBMCs. The receptors originated from a human donor in good health. Both conserved end residues are part of each CDR3. A D gene is named only where the DNA matches it firmly. Clone sizes are given selectively: once, few, many, or a class where the clone is expanded.

len: 14
d_gene: .
v_gene: TRBV11-2
abundance: .
j_gene: TRBJ1-5
CDR3aa: CASSWGRAHQPQHF
CDR3nt: TGTGCCAGCAGCTGGGGCAGGGCCCATCAGCCCCAGCATTTT

len: 16
d_gene: TRBD2
v_gene: TRBV15
abundance: .
j_gene: TRBJ2-5
CDR3aa: CATSRDRREGQETQYF
CDR3nt: TGTGCCACCAGCAGAGATAGGCGGGAGGGCCAAGAGACCCAGTACTTC

len: 12
d_gene: .
v_gene: TRBV10-2
abundance: .
j_gene: TRBJ2-7
CDR3aa: CASSDGPYEQYF
CDR3nt: TGCGCCAGCAGTGACGGTCCATACGAGCAGTACTTC

len: 13
d_gene: TRBD1
v_gene: TRBV27
abundance: .
j_gene: TRBJ1-1
CDR3aa: CASSFDRNRGAFF
CDR3nt: TGTGCCAGCAGTTTTGACAGGAACAGGGGAGCTTTCTTT

len: 12
d_gene: .
v_gene: TRBV10-3
abundance: .
j_gene: TRBJ2-1
CDR3aa: CAISEMSLEQFF
CDR3nt: TGTGCCATCAGTGAGATGTCTCTTGAGCAGTTCTTC

len: 14
d_gene: .
v_gene: TRBV27
abundance: .
j_gene: TRBJ1-1
CDR3aa: CASSLNSWNTEAFF
CDR3nt: TGTGCCAGCAGCCTGAACTCCTGGAACACTGAAGCTTTCTTT

len: 15
d_gene: .
v_gene: TRBV25-1
abundance: .
j_gene: TRBJ2-1
CDR3aa: CASSEFAQNYNEQFF
CDR3nt: TGTGCCAGCAGTGAATTTGCACAGAACTACAATGAGCAGTTCTTC

len: 14
d_gene: .
v_gene: TRBV2
abundance: .
j_gene: TRBJ2-3
CDR3aa: CASSGQEGLDTQYF
CDR3nt: TGTGCCAGCAGCGGACAGGAGGGTCTGGATACGCAGTATTTT

len: 13
d_gene: .
v_gene: TRBV30
abundance: .
j_gene: TRBJ1-2
CDR3aa: CAWRRGFYDGYTF
CDR3nt: TGTGCCTGGAGAAGGGGATTTTATGATGGCTACACCTTC

len: 16
d_gene: TRBD2
v_gene: TRBV2
abundance: .
j_gene: TRBJ2-3
CDR3aa: CASSDGRGASTDTQYF
CDR3nt: TGTGCCAGCAGTGATGGGAGGGGAGCCAGCACAGATACGCAGTATTTT

len: 16
d_gene: TRBD1
v_gene: TRBV14
abundance: few
j_gene: TRBJ1-4
CDR3aa: CASSPQGEGVNEKLFF
CDR3nt: TGTGCCAGCAGCCCCCAGGGGGAAGGTGTTAATGAAAAACTGTTTTTT

len: 14
d_gene: .
v_gene: TRBV11-3
abundance: .
j_gene: TRBJ2-2
CDR3aa: CASTTNYNTGELFF
CDR3nt: TGTGCCAGCACCACGAACTACAACACCGGGGAGCTGTTTTTT

len: 16
d_gene: .
v_gene: TRBV5-1
abundance: few
j_gene: TRBJ2-3
CDR3aa: CASSLGAAGGTDTQYF
CDR3nt: TGCGCCAGCAGCTTGGGAGCGGCAGGTGGCACAGATACGCAGTATTTT

len: 15
d_gene: .
v_gene: TRBV5-1
abundance: once
j_gene: TRBJ2-2
CDR3aa: CASSLAGDFTGELFF
CDR3nt: TGCGCCAGCAGCTTGGCGGGAGACTTCACCGGGGAGCTGTTTTTT

len: 18
d_gene: TRBD1
v_gene: TRBV4-2
abundance: .
j_gene: TRBJ1-2
CDR3aa: CASSQEEAGGGDPYGYTF
CDR3nt: TGTGCCAGCAGCCAAGAGGAGGCAGGGGGCGGGGACCCCTATGGCTACACCTTC

len: 13
d_gene: .
v_gene: TRBV5-6
abundance: .
j_gene: TRBJ2-7
CDR3aa: CASSLTRAYEQYF
CDR3nt: TGTGCCAGCAGCTTGACCCGGGCCTACGAGCAGTACTTC

len: 17
d_gene: TRBD2
v_gene: TRBV19
abundance: once
j_gene: TRBJ2-3
CDR3aa: CASSVGSGRGFTDTQYF
CDR3nt: TGTGCCAGTAGCGTTGGTAGCGGGAGAGGATTCACAGATACGCAGTATTTT

len: 15
d_gene: .
v_gene: TRBV10-3
abundance: .
j_gene: TRBJ2-5
CDR3aa: CAISDPGGVKETQYF
CDR3nt: TGTGCCATCAGTGACCCGGGTGGAGTTAAAGAGACCCAGTACTTC

len: 14
d_gene: .
v_gene: TRBV5-1
abundance: .
j_gene: TRBJ2-3
CDR3aa: CASSLDTSTDTQYF
CDR3nt: TGCGCCAGCAGCTTAGACACAAGCACAGATACGCAGTATTTT

len: 15
d_gene: TRBD1
v_gene: TRBV2
abundance: .
j_gene: TRBJ2-1
CDR3aa: CASIQDRALGNEQFF
CDR3nt: TGTGCCAGCATACAGGACAGGGCGTTGGGCAATGAGCAGTTCTTC

len: 14
d_gene: TRBD1
v_gene: TRBV6-5
abundance: .
j_gene: TRBJ1-4
CDR3aa: CASSWDSLGEKLFF
CDR3nt: TGTGCCAGCAGTTGGGACAGCCTCGGCGAAAAACTGTTTTTT

len: 16
d_gene: TRBD1
v_gene: TRBV4-2
abundance: .
j_gene: TRBJ2-7
CDR3aa: CASSQDSGQGANEQYF
CDR3nt: TGTGCCAGCAGCCAAGATTCGGGACAGGGGGCCAACGAGCAGTACTTC

len: 12
d_gene: .
v_gene: TRBV2
abundance: .
j_gene: TRBJ1-4
CDR3aa: CASTWRYEKLFF
CDR3nt: TGTGCCAGTACTTGGAGGTACGAAAAACTGTTTTTT

len: 13
d_gene: TRBD1
v_gene: TRBV25-1
abundance: .
j_gene: TRBJ1-2
CDR3aa: CASSPDRAYGYTF
CDR3nt: TGTGCCAGCAGTCCAGACAGGGCGTATGGCTACACCTTC

len: 15
d_gene: .
v_gene: TRBV7-9
abundance: .
j_gene: TRBJ2-1
CDR3aa: CASSLASASYNEQFF
CDR3nt: TGTGCCAGCAGCTTAGCTAGCGCTTCCTACAATGAGCAGTTCTTC

len: 15
d_gene: TRBD2
v_gene: TRBV5-4
abundance: .
j_gene: TRBJ2-7
CDR3aa: CASSLAAGVTTEQYF
CDR3nt: TGTGCCAGCAGCTTGGCTGCGGGAGTAACCACCGAGCAGTACTTC

len: 14
d_gene: .
v_gene: TRBV9
abundance: .
j_gene: TRBJ2-2
CDR3aa: CASSVAGHTGELFF
CDR3nt: TGTGCCAGCAGCGTAGCTGGGCACACCGGGGAGCTGTTTTTT

len: 15
d_gene: .
v_gene: TRBV28
abundance: once
j_gene: TRBJ2-3
CDR3aa: CASSHSGASTDTQYF
CDR3nt: TGTGCCAGCAGCCATTCAGGGGCCAGCACAGATACGCAGTATTTT

len: 14
d_gene: TRBD2
v_gene: TRBV4-1
abundance: .
j_gene: TRBJ2-4
CDR3aa: CASSRSFGLAVMWF
CDR3nt: TGCGCCAGCAGCCGAAGCTTCGGACTAGCCGTTATGTGGTTC

len: 14
d_gene: .
v_gene: TRBV10-3
abundance: .
j_gene: TRBJ1-1
CDR3aa: CAIRLEGLGTEAFF
CDR3nt: TGTGCCATCAGATTGGAGGGTCTGGGCACTGAAGCTTTCTTT

len: 13
d_gene: .
v_gene: TRBV5-6
abundance: once
j_gene: TRBJ2-1
CDR3aa: CASSSGRNNEQFF
CDR3nt: TGTGCCAGCAGCTCGGGGAGGAACAATGAGCAGTTCTTC

len: 15
d_gene: TRBD2
v_gene: TRBV5-1
abundance: .
j_gene: TRBJ2-1
CDR3aa: CASSFGGSSYNEQFF
CDR3nt: TGCGCCAGCAGCTTTGGCGGGAGCTCCTACAATGAGCAGTTCTTC

len: 15
d_gene: TRBD1
v_gene: TRBV4-3
abundance: .
j_gene: TRBJ2-1
CDR3aa: CASSQPGTAYNEQFF
CDR3nt: TGCGCCAGCAGCCAACCGGGGACAGCCTACAATGAGCAGTTCTTC

len: 14
d_gene: .
v_gene: TRBV7-9
abundance: .
j_gene: TRBJ1-2
CDR3aa: CASSFAGDGYGYTF
CDR3nt: TGTGCCAGCAGCTTCGCGGGGGACGGCTATGGCTACACCTTC

len: 13
d_gene: .
v_gene: TRBV9
abundance: .
j_gene: TRBJ1-1
CDR3aa: CASSVSKNTEAFF
CDR3nt: TGTGCCAGCAGCGTATCTAAGAACACTGAAGCTTTCTTT

len: 14
d_gene: .
v_gene: TRBV4-1
abundance: .
j_gene: TRBJ2-1
CDR3aa: CASSLNSAYNEQFF
CDR3nt: TGCGCCAGCAGCCTAAACAGTGCCTACAATGAGCAGTTCTTC

len: 15
d_gene: TRBD2
v_gene: TRBV5-6
abundance: .
j_gene: TRBJ2-3
CDR3aa: CASSLGSGSGDTQYF
CDR3nt: TGTGCCAGCAGCTTGGGTAGCGGGAGTGGCGATACGCAGTATTTT

len: 14
d_gene: .
v_gene: TRBV16
abundance: .
j_gene: TRBJ1-5
CDR3aa: CASSPSGVSQPQHF
CDR3nt: TGTGCCAGCAGCCCCTCCGGGGTAAGTCAGCCCCAGCATTTT

len: 15
d_gene: .
v_gene: TRBV7-2
abundance: .
j_gene: TRBJ2-3
CDR3aa: CASSSRGVLTDTQYF
CDR3nt: TGTGCCAGCAGCTCCAGAGGCGTACTCACAGATACGCAGTATTTT

len: 15
d_gene: TRBD1
v_gene: TRBV9
abundance: .
j_gene: TRBJ2-7
CDR3aa: CASSTRDRHPYEQYF
CDR3nt: TGTGCCAGCAGCACCCGGGACAGGCATCCCTACGAGCAGTACTTC

len: 13
d_gene: TRBD1
v_gene: TRBV11-3
abundance: .
j_gene: TRBJ2-1
CDR3aa: CASSFGTGGEQFF
CDR3nt: TGTGCCAGCAGCTTCGGGACAGGGGGTGAGCAGTTCTTC

len: 12
d_gene: TRBD2
v_gene: TRBV30
abundance: .
j_gene: TRBJ2-4
CDR3aa: CAWTSGSYIQYF
CDR3nt: TGTGCCTGGACTAGCGGGAGTTACATTCAGTACTTC

len: 12
d_gene: .
v_gene: TRBV6-8
abundance: .
j_gene: TRBJ1-5
CDR3aa: CASTYPQGPQHF
CDR3nt: TGTGCCAGCACCTATCCTCAGGGGCCCCAGCATTTT

len: 15
d_gene: TRBD1
v_gene: TRBV6-1
abundance: .
j_gene: TRBJ2-7
CDR3aa: CASSEAGTGGYEQYF
CDR3nt: TGTGCCAGCAGTGAAGCGGGGACAGGGGGCTACGAGCAGTACTTC

len: 17
d_gene: TRBD2
v_gene: TRBV7-2
abundance: once
j_gene: TRBJ2-3
CDR3aa: CASSLLAGGPIGDTQYF
CDR3nt: TGTGCCAGCAGCCTACTAGCGGGAGGGCCAATTGGAGATACGCAGTATTTT

len: 14
d_gene: .
v_gene: TRBV6-6
abundance: .
j_gene: TRBJ2-7
CDR3aa: CASGGNPPFDEQYF
CDR3nt: TGTGCCAGCGGCGGAAACCCACCCTTTGACGAGCAGTACTTC

len: 15
d_gene: TRBD1
v_gene: TRBV4-1
abundance: .
j_gene: TRBJ2-5
CDR3aa: CATSKPGQGSETQYF
CDR3nt: TGCGCCACCTCGAAACCGGGACAGGGTTCCGAGACCCAGTACTTC

len: 14
d_gene: .
v_gene: TRBV6-5
abundance: .
j_gene: TRBJ2-2
CDR3aa: CASTALSNTGELFF
CDR3nt: TGTGCCAGCACGGCACTATCGAACACCGGGGAGCTGTTTTTT

len: 14
d_gene: TRBD2
v_gene: TRBV6-5
abundance: .
j_gene: TRBJ2-7
CDR3aa: CASSPSGSIYEQYF
CDR3nt: TGTGCCAGCAGCCCTAGCGGGAGTATCTACGAGCAGTACTTC

len: 15
d_gene: TRBD1
v_gene: TRBV4-3
abundance: .
j_gene: TRBJ1-2
CDR3aa: CASSPGTVPNYGYTF
CDR3nt: TGCGCCAGCAGCCCTGGGACAGTTCCTAACTATGGCTACACCTTC

len: 15
d_gene: TRBD2
v_gene: TRBV27
abundance: .
j_gene: TRBJ2-1
CDR3aa: CASSLVGGPNNEQFF
CDR3nt: TGTGCCAGCAGTTTAGTGGGAGGGCCCAATAATGAGCAGTTCTTC

len: 13
d_gene: .
v_gene: TRBV6-5
abundance: .
j_gene: TRBJ1-1
CDR3aa: CASSLFEGTEAFF
CDR3nt: TGTGCCAGCAGCTTATTTGAGGGCACTGAAGCTTTCTTT

len: 18
d_gene: TRBD2
v_gene: TRBV10-3
abundance: .
j_gene: TRBJ2-3
CDR3aa: CASSRPSGSIGKSDTQYF
CDR3nt: TGTGCCTCATCTCGTCCTAGCGGGAGTATAGGAAAATCGGATACGCAGTATTTT